This T cell receptor beta chain was identified in a study of patients and donors after allogeneic stem cell transplantation. The CDR3 totals 14 residues. V lost 2 bases, J lost 3 bases, and 5 bases lay in between. Germline CDR1 SGHAT, CDR2 FQNNGV. This clonotype was detected a few times. Via MiXCR, TCRdb re-called the RT-PCR reads, giving one row per CDR3 protein. Of approximately 160,000 distinct CDR3 sequences listed, 24% are singletons. The V call is TRBV11-2, the J call TRBJ2-6; D remains ambiguous. The source of this sequence is a human donor who was either an allogeneic HSCT recipient or a stem cell or donor lymphocyte infusion donor (not recorded which). It is not recorded whose cells these are; they may come from a transplant donor. The sequenced material came from blood, either unsorted or a sorted T cell fraction (not recorded which). CDR3 DNA: TGTGCCAGCAGCTTATGGTTTGGGGCCAACGTCCTGACTTTC. Amino acids: CASSLWFGANVLTF. Variable domain in full (rest from reference TRBV11-2 and TRBJ2-6): EAGVAQSPRYKIIEKRQSVAFWCNPISGHATLYWYQQILGQGPKLLIQFQNNGVVDDSQLPKDRFSAERLKGVDSTLKIQPAKLEDSAVYLCASSLWFGANVLTFGAGSRLTVL.